This T cell receptor (beta chain) derives from a study of metastatic and nonmetastatic thyroid tumors. Study information: Repertoires from malignant and benign thyroid patients were compared across blood and tumor or nodule tissue. Study conclusions and caveats: Compared with benign nodules, malignant thyroid tumors were reported to have significantly higher TCR beta diversity in both blood and tumor.

A remark on this clone: As yet, its antigen is unknown.

The germline gives CDR1 MNHNS, CDR2 SASEGT. V dropped 8 bases and J dropped 7; count of bases not matched to a gene: 16. The CDR3 has 15 residues. Original methodology: The distant-metastasis classifier for papillary thyroid cancer was built from CDR3 differences across clinicopathological groups. TCRdb reanalyzed the PCR reads with MiXCR. The V and J calls and clone size come from TCRdb's table, not from the authors' own analysis. Of around 23,000 clones listed, roughly 24% are singletons. There were no patients who had received any treatment before thyroid surgery. This chain links TRBV6-1 with TRBJ1-1; 7 bases agree with TRBD1. The sequence was obtained from a male donor with papillary thyroid cancer or a benign thyroid nodule (not recorded which). Some clones in this sample may be carry-over from other donors' samples. The sequenced sample was blood. The CDR3 loop is CASVNRGGEKGEAFF. CDR3 coding DNA: TGTGCCAGCGTAAACAGGGGAGGGGAAAAGGGTGAAGCTTTCTTT.